What follows is one T cell receptor (beta chain) and its context. This CDR3 comprises 14 residues. Trimming stripped 6 bases from V and 1 base from J, with 12 bases between. In germline, CDR1 is MNHEY, CDR2 SVGAGI. Clones were sequenced by immunoSEQ multiplex PCR, and TCRdb holds only the in-frame ones, with some missing. Of hundreds of thousands of clones in the sample, 86% were seen once. This entry comes from a study of blood T cell repertoires in COVID-19. Whole-study context: Collection of acute and convalescent COVID-19 samples took place in the United States, Italy and Spain.

The chain uses TRBV6-5 and TRBJ1-1; D ambiguous. The receptor was derived from a woman aged 25 to 39 with active or convalescent COVID-19. Sequenced input: peripheral blood. CDR3 region: CASSPNTGNTEAFF. In DNA, the CDR3 is TGTGCCAGCAGCCCGAATACTGGGAACACTGAAGCTTTCTTT.